This T cell receptor (beta chain) was sequenced during a study of a mutant IDH1 vaccine in newly diagnosed glioma. Remarks on this clone: Its cognate antigen is unknown.

Time point noted: baseline, week 1 (first vaccination visit). The treatment denotes: pre-vaccination baseline after standard-of-care therapy. The donors had new WHO grade 3 or 4 astrocytomas; these were IDH1-mutant and ATRX-lost. The CDR3 is 13 residues long. Trimming took 2 bases from V and 7 from J, leaving 8 bases between them. Germline loops: CDR1 ENHRY, CDR2 SYGVKD. Study conclusions and caveats: The occurrence of vaccine-induced immune responses was seen in 80% to 95% of patients. Variations in leading peripheral T cell clonotypes appeared to have no connection with pseudoprogression.

The method was immunoSEQ multiplex PCR; TCRdb's version includes in-frame clones alone and lacks a portion of them. The table shows 99,000 or so clones, with around 90% occurring only once. The chain uses TRBV10-3 and TRBJ2-2; a weak D match, TRBD1 (6 bases). This sample comprised PBMCs, obtained from a glioma patient treated with radiotherapy, temozolomide or both. The sequence was obtained from a woman aged 45-59 years with glioma. The CDR3 sequence: CAISETGIGELFF. CDR3 bases: TGTGCCATCAGTGAGACAGGGATCGGGGAGCTGTTTTTT.